This T cell receptor beta chain was sequenced during a study of blood T cell repertoires in COVID-19. The assay was immunoSEQ multiplex PCR, and TCRdb's table has in-frame clones only and misses some. The sample contains 150,000 to 200,000 clones, approximately 80% of which appear only once. Germline CDR1 MNHEY, CDR2 SMNVEV (reference sequence). The CDR3 has 14 residues. With 8 bases clipped from V and 7 bases from J, the junction kept 11 bases outside the gene matches. The J gene is TRBJ1-1, the V gene TRBV27; 9 bases fit TRBD1. The sample was PBMCs or T cells enriched from blood (not recorded which). The TCR originated in a man between 50 and 59 years old who had recovered from COVID-19. This CDR3 reads CASSDNRGRVEAFF. The CDR3 DNA reads TGTGCCAGCTCGGACAACAGGGGGCGGGTTGAAGCTTTCTTT.